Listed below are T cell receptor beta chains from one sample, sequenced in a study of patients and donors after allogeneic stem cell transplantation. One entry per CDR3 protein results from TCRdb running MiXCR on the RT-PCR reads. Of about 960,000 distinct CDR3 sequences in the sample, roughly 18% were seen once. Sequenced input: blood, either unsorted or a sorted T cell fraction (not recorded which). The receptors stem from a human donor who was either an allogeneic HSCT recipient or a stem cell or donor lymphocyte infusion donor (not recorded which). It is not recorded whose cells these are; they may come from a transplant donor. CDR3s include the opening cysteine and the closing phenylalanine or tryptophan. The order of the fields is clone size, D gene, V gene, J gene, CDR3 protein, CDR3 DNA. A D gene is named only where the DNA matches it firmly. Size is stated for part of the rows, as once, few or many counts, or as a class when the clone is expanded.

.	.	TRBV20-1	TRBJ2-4	CSPSAARRGGVTKNIQYF	TGCAGTCCGTCCGCGGCGCGCAGGGGGGGAGTTACCAAAAACATTCAGTACTTC
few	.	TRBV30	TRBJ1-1	CAWNGGLGEAFF	TGTGCCTGGAATGGGGGGCTTGGTGAAGCTTTCTTT
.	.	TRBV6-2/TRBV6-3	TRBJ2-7	CASSYGLGYEQYF	TGTGCCAGCAGTTACGGCCTCGGTTACGAGCAGTACTTC
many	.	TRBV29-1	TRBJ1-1	CSAKGLNTEAFF	TGCAGCGCCAAGGGTTTGAACACTGAAGCTTTCTTT
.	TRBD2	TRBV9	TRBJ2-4	CASSVGSSGGSLAKNIQYF	TGTGCCAGCAGCGTAGGGTCTAGCGGGGGATCACTAGCCAAAAACATTCAGTACTTC
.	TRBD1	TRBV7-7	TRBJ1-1	CASSSDRGANTEAFF	TGTGCTAGCAGCTCGGACAGGGGGGCGAACACTGAAGCTTTCTTT
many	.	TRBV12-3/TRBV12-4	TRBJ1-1	CASSFGRVNTEAFF	TGTGCCAGCAGTTTCGGGAGAGTGAACACTGAAGCTTTCTTT
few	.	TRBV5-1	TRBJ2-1	CASAKGSGNNEQFF	TGCGCCAGCGCGAAGGGATCGGGTAACAATGAGCAGTTCTTC
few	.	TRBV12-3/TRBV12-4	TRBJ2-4	CASSYPGSGERYF	TGTGCCAGCAGTTATCCGGGGTCCGGGGAACGATACTTC
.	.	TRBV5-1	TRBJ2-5	CASSLGSGKETQYF	TGCGCCAGCAGCTTGGGGTCGGGAAAAGAGACCCAGTACTTC
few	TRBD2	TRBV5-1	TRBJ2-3	CASSKRLAGPTDTQYF	TGCGCCAGCAGCAAACGACTAGCGGGACCCACAGATACGCAGTATTTT
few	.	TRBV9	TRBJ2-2	CASSDDPGRVTGELFF	TGTGCCAGCAGCGACGACCCGGGCCGGGTCACCGGGGAGCTGTTTTTT
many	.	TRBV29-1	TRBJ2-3	CSWWGQRTDTQYF	TGCAGCTGGTGGGGACAACGCACAGATACGCAGTATTTT
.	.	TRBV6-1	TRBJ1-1	CASSESPGLETEAFF	TGTGCCAGCAGTGAAAGTCCGGGCTTAGAGACTGAAGCTTTCTTT
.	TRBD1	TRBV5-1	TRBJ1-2	CASSVGQGTAGYGYTF	TGCGCCAGCAGCGTCGGACAGGGGACCGCTGGGTATGGCTACACCTTC
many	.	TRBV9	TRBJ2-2	CASSVVATVNTGELFF	TGTGCCAGCAGCGTAGTAGCGACGGTGAACACCGGGGAGCTGTTTTTT
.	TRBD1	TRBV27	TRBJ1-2	CASSLWEGARAYTF	TGTGCCAGCAGTTTATGGGAGGGGGCGAGGGCCTACACCTTC
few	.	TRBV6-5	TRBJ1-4	CASSYSGGILFF	TGTGCCAGCAGTTACTCGGGAGGGATACTGTTTTTT
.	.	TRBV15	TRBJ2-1	CATSEGRNEQFF	TGTGCCACCAGCGAGGGCAGGAATGAGCAGTTCTTC
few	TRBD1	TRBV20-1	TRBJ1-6	CSARPPGTGTYNSPLHF	TGCAGTGCTAGGCCACCCGGGACAGGGACCTATAATTCACCCCTCCACTTT
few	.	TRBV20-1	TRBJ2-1	CSASDLPKQGGEQFF	TGCAGTGCTAGTGATTTACCTAAACAGGGAGGTGAGCAGTTCTTC
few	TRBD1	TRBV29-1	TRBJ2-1	CSVVWDRGNEQFF	TGCAGCGTTGTATGGGACAGGGGGAATGAGCAGTTCTTC
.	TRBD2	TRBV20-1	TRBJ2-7	CSARDRLAGTYEQYF	TGCAGTGCTAGAGATCGACTAGCGGGAACCTACGAGCAGTACTTC
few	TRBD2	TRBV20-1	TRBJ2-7	CSAPGLAGRYEQYF	TGCAGTGCCCCCGGACTAGCGGGACGGTACGAGCAGTACTTC
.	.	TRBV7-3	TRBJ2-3	CASSLFGSGTDTQYF	TGTGCCAGCAGCTTATTTGGTTCTGGCACAGATACGCAGTATTTT
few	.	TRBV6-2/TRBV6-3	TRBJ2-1	CASSYNRVPSNEQFF	TGTGCCAGCAGTTACAACAGGGTACCGTCAAATGAGCAGTTCTTC
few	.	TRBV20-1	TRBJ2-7	CSANPPTVGAYEQYF	TGCAGTGCTAACCCTCCGACGGTGGGTGCCTACGAGCAGTACTTC
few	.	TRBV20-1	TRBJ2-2	CSARDWVNTGELFF	TGCAGTGCTAGAGATTGGGTCAACACCGGGGAGCTGTTTTTT
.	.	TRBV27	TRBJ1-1	CASSLLAWNTEAFF	TGTGCCAGCAGTTTATTGGCCTGGAACACTGAAGCTTTCTTT
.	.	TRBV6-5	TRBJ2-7	CASSYGALTYEQYF	TGTGCCAGCAGTTACGGGGCACTTACCTACGAGCAGTACTTC
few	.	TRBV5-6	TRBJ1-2	CASSLVPTPFKNANYGYTF	TGTGCCAGCAGCTTGGTTCCGACCCCCTTCAAGAATGCTAACTATGGCTACACCTTC
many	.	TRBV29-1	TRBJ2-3	CSVAGISTDTQYF	TGCAGCGTTGCCGGGATTAGCACAGATACGCAGTATTTT
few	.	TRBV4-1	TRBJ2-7	CASSQPERSSYEQYF	TGCGCCAGCAGCCAACCAGAGCGGAGCTCCTACGAGCAGTACTTC
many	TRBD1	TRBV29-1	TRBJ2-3	CSVTGTATSTDTQYF	TGCAGCGTGACGGGGACAGCAACTAGCACAGATACGCAGTATTTT